Listed below are T cell receptor beta chains from one sample, sequenced in a study of shared clonotypes between healthy human individuals. This table comes from immunoSEQ multiplex PCR, and its TCRdb copy is limited to in-frame clones, with some not included. The data show around 2.1 million clones, roughly 91% seen once. The sequenced sample was naive CD8+ T cells from PBMCs. The receptors come from a man younger than 30 in good health. Some clones in this sample may be carry-over from other donors' samples. Each CDR3 is given without its conserved first and last residue.

>TRBV19
ASSMASGGWDIQY
>TRBV5-1
ASSGGQGKTYEQY
>TRBV10-1
ASSESIRAGGDEQY
>TRBV6-1
ASTFKEWQSGEQY
>TRBV12-5
ASGGGVWETQY
>TRBV11-2
ASSLSLGPGAAYEQY
>TRBV6-4
ASPPWFSNQPQH
>TRBV7-9
ASSLRSRPHEQY
>TRBV27
ASSLSPGSAKNIQY
>TRBV7-9
ASSLGMGTGYEQY
>TRBV7-6
ASSEGLVADTQY
>TRBV6-4
ASSELGGPWGRQF
>TRBV20-1
SARDGGPQY
>TRBV28
ASSLGVLKSSYNEQF
>TRBV13
ASSSPDPQF
>TRBV7-2
ASSEGAYSNQPQH
>TRBV30
AWSTDRVGTGELF
>TRBV27
ASSQDRGLGNTIY
>TRBV10-2
ASHIAGNTGELF
>TRBV6-1
ASSAGRALTGELF
>TRBV9
ASSVGGQGNYEQY
>TRBV2
ASSEATGGSYEQY
>TRBV7-7
ASSYRLAAQETQY
>TRBV7-9
ASSLAGRRDEAF
>TRBV27
ASSQYIQGSNEKLF
>TRBV19
ASRRTGEGETQY
>TRBV27
ASSPTGGRYEQY
>TRBV2
ASLPGLKDVVQY
>TRBV4-1
ASSQDKGRAHEQY
>TRBV28
ASSSPFTGRRTGELF
>TRBV7-2
ASSSGQGPRYGYT
>TRBV4-1
ASSQMTSGLSYEQY
>TRBV28
ASSFPRDTLGGYT
>TRBV5-1
ASSFRPLDPDTQY
>TRBV7-9
ASSPRLTGGASSYNEQF
>TRBV10-3
AISERFTGRRASNQPQH
>TRBV27
ASSLWGTNTGELF
>TRBV19
ASRSLPGSGNTIY
>TRBV27
ASSYRDLPYEQY
>TRBV4-3
ASSQDVQGVEYGYT